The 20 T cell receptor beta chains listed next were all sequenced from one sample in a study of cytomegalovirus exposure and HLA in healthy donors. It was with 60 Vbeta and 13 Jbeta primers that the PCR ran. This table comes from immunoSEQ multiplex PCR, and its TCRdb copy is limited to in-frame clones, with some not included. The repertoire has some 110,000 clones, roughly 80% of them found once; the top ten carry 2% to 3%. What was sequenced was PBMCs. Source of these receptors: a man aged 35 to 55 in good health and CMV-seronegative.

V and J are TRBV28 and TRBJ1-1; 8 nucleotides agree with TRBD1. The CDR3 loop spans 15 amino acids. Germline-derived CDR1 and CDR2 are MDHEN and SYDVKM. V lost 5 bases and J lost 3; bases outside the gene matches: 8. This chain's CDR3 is CASSLPGGGYTEAFF. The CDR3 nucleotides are TGTGCCAGCAGTCTTCCAGGGGGCGGCTACACTGAAGCTTTCTTT.

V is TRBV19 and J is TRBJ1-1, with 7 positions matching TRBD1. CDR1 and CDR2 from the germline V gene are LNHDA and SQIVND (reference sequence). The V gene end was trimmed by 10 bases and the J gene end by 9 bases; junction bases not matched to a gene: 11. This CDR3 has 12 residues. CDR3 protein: CATRQGGIQAFF. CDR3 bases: TGTGCCACCCGGCAGGGGGGAATCCAAGCTTTCTTT.

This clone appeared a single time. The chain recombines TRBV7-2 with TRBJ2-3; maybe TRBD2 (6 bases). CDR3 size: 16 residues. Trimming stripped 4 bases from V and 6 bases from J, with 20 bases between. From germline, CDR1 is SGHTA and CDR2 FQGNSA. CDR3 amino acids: CASSSRGSQGRDTQYF. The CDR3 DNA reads TGTGCCAGCAGCTCACGGGGGTCCCAGGGCAGGGATACGCAGTATTTT.

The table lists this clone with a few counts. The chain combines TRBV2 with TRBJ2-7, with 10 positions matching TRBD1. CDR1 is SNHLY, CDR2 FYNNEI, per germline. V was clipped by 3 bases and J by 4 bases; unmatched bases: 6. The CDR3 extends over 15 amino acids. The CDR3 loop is CASSDWDRGGYEQYF. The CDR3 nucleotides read TGTGCCAGCAGTGATTGGGACAGGGGTGGGTACGAGCAGTACTTC.

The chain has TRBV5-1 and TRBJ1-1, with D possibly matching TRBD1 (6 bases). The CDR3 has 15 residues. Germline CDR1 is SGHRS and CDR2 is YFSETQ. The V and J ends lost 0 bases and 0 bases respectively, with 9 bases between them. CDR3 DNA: TGCGCCAGCAGCTTGGAGACAGGCCTGAACACTGAAGCTTTCTTT. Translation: CASSLETGLNTEAFF.

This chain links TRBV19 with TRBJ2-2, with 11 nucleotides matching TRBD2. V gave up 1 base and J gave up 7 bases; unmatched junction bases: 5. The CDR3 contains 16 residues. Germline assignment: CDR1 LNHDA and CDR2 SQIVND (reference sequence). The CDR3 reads CASSIGLAGTGGELFF. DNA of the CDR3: TGTGCCAGTAGTATAGGACTAGCGGGGACCGGCGGGGAGCTGTTTTTT.

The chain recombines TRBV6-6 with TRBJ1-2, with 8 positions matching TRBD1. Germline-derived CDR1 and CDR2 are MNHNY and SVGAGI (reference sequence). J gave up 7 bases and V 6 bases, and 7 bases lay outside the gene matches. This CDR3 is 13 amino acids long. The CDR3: CASSQGQGVGYTF. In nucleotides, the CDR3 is TGTGCCAGCAGCCAAGGACAGGGTGTTGGCTACACCTTC.

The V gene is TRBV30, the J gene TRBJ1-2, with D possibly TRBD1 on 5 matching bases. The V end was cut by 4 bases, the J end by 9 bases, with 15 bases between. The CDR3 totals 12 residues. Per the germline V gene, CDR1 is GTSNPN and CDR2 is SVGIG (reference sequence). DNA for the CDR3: TGTGCCTGGATCTGCAGGGAAAGAAGCTACACCTTC. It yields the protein CAWICRERSYTF.

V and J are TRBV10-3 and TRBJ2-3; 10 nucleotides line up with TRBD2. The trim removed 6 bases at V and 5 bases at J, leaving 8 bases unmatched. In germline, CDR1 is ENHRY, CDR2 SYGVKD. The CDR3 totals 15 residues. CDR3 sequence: CAISPAGGPGDTQYF. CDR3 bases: TGTGCCATCAGCCCAGCGGGGGGGCCAGGAGATACGCAGTATTTT.

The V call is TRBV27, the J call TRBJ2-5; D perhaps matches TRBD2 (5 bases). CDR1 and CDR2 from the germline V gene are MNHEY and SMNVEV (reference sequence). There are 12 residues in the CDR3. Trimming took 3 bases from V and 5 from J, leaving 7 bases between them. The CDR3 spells CASSFPGETQYF. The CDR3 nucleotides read TGTGCCAGCAGTTTTCCGGGGGAGACCCAGTACTTC.

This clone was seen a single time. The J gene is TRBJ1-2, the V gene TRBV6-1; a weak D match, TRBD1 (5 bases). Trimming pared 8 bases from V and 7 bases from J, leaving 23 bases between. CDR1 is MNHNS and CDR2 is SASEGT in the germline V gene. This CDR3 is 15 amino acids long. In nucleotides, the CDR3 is TGTGCCAGCCCCAGGGATCAGCCAAATTCTTCTGGCTACACCTTC. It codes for CASPRDQPNSSGYTF.

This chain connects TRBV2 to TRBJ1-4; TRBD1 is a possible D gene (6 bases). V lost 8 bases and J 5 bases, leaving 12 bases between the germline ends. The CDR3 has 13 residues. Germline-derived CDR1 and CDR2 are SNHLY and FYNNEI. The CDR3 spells CASLGQLNEKLFF. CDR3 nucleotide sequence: TGTGCCAGCTTAGGACAGCTCAATGAAAAACTGTTTTTT.

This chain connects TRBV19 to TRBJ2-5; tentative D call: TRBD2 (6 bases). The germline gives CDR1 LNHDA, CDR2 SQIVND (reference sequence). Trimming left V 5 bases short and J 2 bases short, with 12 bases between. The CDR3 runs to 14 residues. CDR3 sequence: CASSQPGLQETQYF. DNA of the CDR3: TGTGCCAGTAGTCAGCCGGGACTGCAAGAGACCCAGTACTTC.

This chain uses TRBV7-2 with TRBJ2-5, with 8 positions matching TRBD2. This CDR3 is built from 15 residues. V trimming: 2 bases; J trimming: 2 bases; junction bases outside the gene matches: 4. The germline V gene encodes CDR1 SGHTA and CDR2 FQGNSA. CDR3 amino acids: CASSLNGGGQETQYF. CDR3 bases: TGTGCCAGCAGCTTAAACGGGGGGGGGCAAGAGACCCAGTACTTC.

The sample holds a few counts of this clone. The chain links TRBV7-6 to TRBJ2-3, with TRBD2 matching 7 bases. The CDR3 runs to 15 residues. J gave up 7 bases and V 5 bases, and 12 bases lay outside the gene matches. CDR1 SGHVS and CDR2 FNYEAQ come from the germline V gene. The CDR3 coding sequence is TGTGCCAGCAGCGACGGGACTACAATGACATATACGCAGTATTTT. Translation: CASSDGTTMTYTQYF.

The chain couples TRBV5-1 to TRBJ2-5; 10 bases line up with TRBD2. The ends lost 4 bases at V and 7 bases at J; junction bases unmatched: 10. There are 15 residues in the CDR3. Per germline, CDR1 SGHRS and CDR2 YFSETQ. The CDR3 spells CASSHSSGGLGTQYF. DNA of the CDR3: TGCGCCAGCAGCCACTCTAGCGGGGGCCTCGGGACCCAGTACTTC.

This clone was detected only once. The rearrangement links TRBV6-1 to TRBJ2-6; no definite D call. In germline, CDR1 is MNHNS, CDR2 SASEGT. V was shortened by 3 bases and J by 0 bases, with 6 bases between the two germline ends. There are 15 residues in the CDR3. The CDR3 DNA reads TGTGCCAGCAGTGAGTCCAACTCTGGGGCCAACGTCCTGACTTTC. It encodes CASSESNSGANVLTF.

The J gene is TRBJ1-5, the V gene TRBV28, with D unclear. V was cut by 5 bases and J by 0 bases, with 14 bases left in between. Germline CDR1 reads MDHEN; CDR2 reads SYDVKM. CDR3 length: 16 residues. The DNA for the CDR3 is TGTGCCAGCAGTCCCTCGACACAAGTTAGCAATCAGCCCCAGCATTTT. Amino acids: CASSPSTQVSNQPQHF.

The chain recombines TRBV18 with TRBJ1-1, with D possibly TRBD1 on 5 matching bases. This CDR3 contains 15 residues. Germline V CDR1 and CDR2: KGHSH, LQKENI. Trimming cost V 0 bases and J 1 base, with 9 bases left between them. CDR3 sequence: CASSPPQGWNTEAFF. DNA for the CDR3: TGTGCCAGCTCACCACCTCAGGGATGGAACACTGAAGCTTTCTTT. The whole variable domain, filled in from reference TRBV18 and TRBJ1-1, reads NAGVMQNPRHLVRRRGQEARLRCSPMKGHSHVYWYRQLPEEGLKFMVYLQKENIIDESGMPKERFSAEFPKEGPSILRIQQVVRGDSAAYFCASSPPQGWNTEAFFGQGTRLTVV.

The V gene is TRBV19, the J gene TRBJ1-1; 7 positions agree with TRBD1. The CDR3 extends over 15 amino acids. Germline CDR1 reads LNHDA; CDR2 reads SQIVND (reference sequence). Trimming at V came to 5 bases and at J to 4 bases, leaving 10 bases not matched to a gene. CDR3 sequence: CASSSRQGHATEAFF. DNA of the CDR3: TGTGCCAGTAGTTCTCGACAGGGCCATGCCACTGAAGCTTTCTTT.